This TCR beta chain was captured by sequencing in a study of blood T cell repertoires in COVID-19. Study context: COVID-19 samples from acute and convalescent phases originated in the United States, Italy and Spain. T cells, B-cell-depleted T cells, or PBMCs supplied cDNA or gDNA.

Methods used by the authors: Quantification of nucleated cells was approximated via reference gene primer amplification. Produced via immunoSEQ multiplex PCR; TCRdb's table is partial and in-frame only. From that table come the V and J calls and clone size; the DNA was used to work out D and trimming. The sample holds about 300,000 clones; roughly four fifths are singletons and the top ten take 8.5% to 9.5%. The V and J ends lost 2 bases and 8 bases respectively, with 13 bases between them. The germline V gene encodes CDR1 MNHNS and CDR2 SASEGT. This CDR3 region has 14 residues. The clonotype comes from a woman between 50 and 59 years old who had recovered from COVID-19. V is TRBV6-1 and J is TRBJ1-5, with D perhaps TRBD1 (6 bases). What was sequenced was peripheral blood. The CDR3 sequence: CASSEPSAGEPQHF. CDR3 DNA sequence: TGTGCCAGCAGTGAACCCTCGGCAGGGGAGCCCCAGCATTTT.